What follows describes a single T cell receptor (beta chain). The entry originates in a study of blood T cell repertoires in COVID-19. Only in-frame clones appear in the TCRdb table, and some are missing; sequencing was by immunoSEQ multiplex PCR. The data contain fewer than 350,000 clones, 88% of them seen just once; the ten biggest clones take up approximately 1%. V was trimmed by 3 bases and J by 2 bases, leaving 10 bases between them. This CDR3 spans 15 amino acids. Per germline, CDR1 WSHSY and CDR2 SAAADI. V and J are TRBV10-2 and TRBJ2-2, with a possible D match to TRBD2 (5 bases). Sequencing input: PBMCs or T cells enriched from blood (not recorded which). The TCR was taken from a woman aged 25-40 years who had recovered from COVID-19. The CDR3: CASSDPGVNTGELFF. In DNA form, the CDR3 reads TGCGCCAGCAGTGACCCCGGGGTAAACACCGGGGAGCTGTTTTTT.